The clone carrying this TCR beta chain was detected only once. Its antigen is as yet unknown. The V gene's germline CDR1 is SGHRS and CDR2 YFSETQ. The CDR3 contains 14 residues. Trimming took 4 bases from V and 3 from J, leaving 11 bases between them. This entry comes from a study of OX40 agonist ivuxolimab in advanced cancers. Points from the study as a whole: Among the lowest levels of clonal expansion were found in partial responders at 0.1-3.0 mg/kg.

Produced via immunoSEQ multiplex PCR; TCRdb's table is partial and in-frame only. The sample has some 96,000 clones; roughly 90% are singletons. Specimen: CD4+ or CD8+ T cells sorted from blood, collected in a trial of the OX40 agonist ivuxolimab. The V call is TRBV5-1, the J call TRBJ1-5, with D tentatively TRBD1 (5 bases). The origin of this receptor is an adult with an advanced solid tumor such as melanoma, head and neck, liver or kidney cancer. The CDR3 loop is CASSVTGFNQPQHF. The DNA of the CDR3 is TGCGCCAGCAGCGTCACAGGATTCAATCAGCCCCAGCATTTT.